These T cell receptor beta chains were read from a single sample in a study of cytomegalovirus exposure and HLA in healthy donors. Sequencing used immunoSEQ multiplex PCR; TCRdb keeps in-frame clones, though not all of them. The profile covers 75,000 to 80,000 clones, with roughly two thirds appearing a single time and 4.9% taken by the ten largest. Specimen: PBMCs. The source of these receptors is a man aged 55 to 70 in good health and CMV-seropositive. Both conserved end residues are part of each CDR3. The order of the fields is V gene, J gene, CDR3 protein.

V gene: TRBV2
J gene: TRBJ1-2
CDR3 protein: CASGGQGAPFYGYTF

V gene: TRBV2
J gene: TRBJ2-5
CDR3 protein: CASIGLAGGRETQYF

V gene: TRBV4-1
J gene: TRBJ2-5
CDR3 protein: CASSPPTAAPTSQETQYF

V gene: TRBV28
J gene: TRBJ2-2
CDR3 protein: CASSLLYPLGYTGELFF

V gene: TRBV4-1
J gene: TRBJ2-1
CDR3 protein: CASSQIAGVTYNEQFF

V gene: TRBV28
J gene: TRBJ2-6
CDR3 protein: CASTTLQGYSGANVLTF

V gene: TRBV6-1
J gene: TRBJ2-7
CDR3 protein: CASSGPSGRVVRYEQYF

V gene: TRBV7-9
J gene: TRBJ2-7
CDR3 protein: CASSLRSYEQYF

V gene: TRBV5-5
J gene: TRBJ2-2
CDR3 protein: CASSRQGSAGELFF

V gene: TRBV2
J gene: TRBJ1-1
CDR3 protein: CASRVLGGVDTEAFF

V gene: TRBV18
J gene: TRBJ1-3
CDR3 protein: CASSRQGINGNTIYF

V gene: TRBV21-1
J gene: TRBJ1-4
CDR3 protein: CASSNGSSNEKLFF

V gene: TRBV9
J gene: TRBJ2-7
CDR3 protein: CASSPFFGGGDSEQYF

V gene: TRBV5-4
J gene: TRBJ1-4
CDR3 protein: CASRKLKTGRKKLFF

V gene: TRBV6-5
J gene: TRBJ1-1
CDR3 protein: CASRSGGAEAFF

V gene: TRBV6-1
J gene: TRBJ2-7
CDR3 protein: CASNSYEQYF

V gene: TRBV7-9
J gene: TRBJ1-6
CDR3 protein: CSSSLGQGQSPLHF

V gene: TRBV12-5
J gene: TRBJ1-5
CDR3 protein: CASGLAQGVGQPQHF

V gene: TRBV7-8
J gene: TRBJ1-5
CDR3 protein: CASSAAGRNQPQHF

V gene: TRBV11-2
J gene: TRBJ2-4
CDR3 protein: CASSPHRQPRDIQYF

V gene: TRBV9
J gene: TRBJ2-1
CDR3 protein: CASSVYSSYNEQFF

V gene: TRBV30
J gene: TRBJ1-4
CDR3 protein: CAWSDRTGEKLFF

V gene: TRBV7-9
J gene: TRBJ1-4
CDR3 protein: CASSLAGIEKLFF

V gene: TRBV11-2
J gene: TRBJ1-1
CDR3 protein: CASKAAVVNTEAFF